Listed below are T cell receptor beta chains from one sample, sequenced in a study of cytomegalovirus exposure and HLA in healthy donors. The method was immunoSEQ multiplex PCR; TCRdb's version includes in-frame clones alone and lacks a portion of them. The sample includes approximately 140,000 clones, 70% to 85% of them seen just once. The specimen was PBMCs. The receptor source for this set is a woman aged 40 to 50 in good health and CMV-seronegative. Each CDR3 is given with its conserved first and last residue.

J gene	V gene	CDR3 protein
TRBJ2-1	TRBV7-3	CASSLMTRPGGRFNEQFF
TRBJ2-2	TRBV4-3	CASSQDYNYNRELFF
TRBJ1-2	TRBV9	CASSVTAGEGKHGYTF
TRBJ1-5	TRBV4-1	CASSQQTGFQPQHF
TRBJ2-1	TRBV10-2	CASSPTHRGNEQFF
TRBJ1-2	TRBV2	CASSVSEYGYTF
TRBJ2-7	TRBV28	CASSPSQGQGSTYEQYF
TRBJ2-1	TRBV28	CASSLIQRGNNEQFF
TRBJ2-7	TRBV20-1	CSVGRESVQYF
TRBJ1-4	TRBV4-3	CASSHGNEKLFF
TRBJ2-2	TRBV7-3	CASSLNQGSGELFF
TRBJ2-7	TRBV9	CASSARDIEYEQYF
TRBJ2-1	TRBV10-1	CASSESQQDYNEQFF
TRBJ1-1	TRBV7-2	CASSPPGMGTEAFF
TRBJ1-2	TRBV28	CASSPPTGFGGYTF
TRBJ1-1	TRBV7-8	CASSPSAGELNTEAFF
TRBJ2-1	TRBV7-9	CASSFRIGRDEQFF
TRBJ1-1	TRBV13	CASSFGNTEAFF
TRBJ2-3	TRBV28	CASSLKTGADTQYF